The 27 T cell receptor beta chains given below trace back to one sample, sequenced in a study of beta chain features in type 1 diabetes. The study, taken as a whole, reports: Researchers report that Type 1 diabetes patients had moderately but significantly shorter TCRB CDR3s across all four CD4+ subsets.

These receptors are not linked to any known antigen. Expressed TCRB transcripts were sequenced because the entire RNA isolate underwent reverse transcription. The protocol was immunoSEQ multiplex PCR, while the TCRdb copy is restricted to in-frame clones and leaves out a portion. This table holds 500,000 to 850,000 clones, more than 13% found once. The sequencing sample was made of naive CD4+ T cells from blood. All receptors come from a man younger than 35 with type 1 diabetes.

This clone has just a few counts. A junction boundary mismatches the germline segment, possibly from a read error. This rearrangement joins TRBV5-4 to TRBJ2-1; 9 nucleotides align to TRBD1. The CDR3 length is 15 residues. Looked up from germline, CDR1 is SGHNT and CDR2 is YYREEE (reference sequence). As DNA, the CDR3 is TGTGCCAGCAGCTGGACAGGGGCCTCCAACAATGAGCAGTTCTTC. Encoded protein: CASSWTGASNNEQFF.

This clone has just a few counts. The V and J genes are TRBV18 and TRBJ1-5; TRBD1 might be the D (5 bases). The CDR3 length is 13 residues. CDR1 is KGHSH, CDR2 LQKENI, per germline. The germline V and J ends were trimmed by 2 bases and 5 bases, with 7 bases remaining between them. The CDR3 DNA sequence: TGTGCCAGCTCACCAGGGGGGGATCAGCCCCAGCATTTT. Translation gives CASSPGGDQPQHF.

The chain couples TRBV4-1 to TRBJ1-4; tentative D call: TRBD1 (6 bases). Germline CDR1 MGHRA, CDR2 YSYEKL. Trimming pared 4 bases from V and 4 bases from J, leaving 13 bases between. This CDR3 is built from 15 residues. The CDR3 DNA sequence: TGCGCCAGCAGCCTCGGAGGACAGCATAATGAAAAACTGTTTTTT. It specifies CASSLGGQHNEKLFF.

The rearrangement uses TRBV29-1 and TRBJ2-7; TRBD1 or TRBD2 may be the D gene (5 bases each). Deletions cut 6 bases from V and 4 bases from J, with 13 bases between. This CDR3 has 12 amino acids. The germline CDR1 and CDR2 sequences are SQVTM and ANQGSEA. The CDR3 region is CSVRGLGYEQYF. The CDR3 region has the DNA TGCAGCGTACGGGGCCTGGGGTACGAGCAGTACTTC.

This CDR3 reads CAISESKATENTEAFF. The CDR3 nucleotides are TGTGCCATCAGTGAGTCAAAAGCGACAGAAAACACTGAAGCTTTCTTT. The chain is built from TRBV10-3 and TRBJ1-1; D perhaps matches TRBD1 (5 bases). This CDR3 spans 16 amino acids. Germline CDR1 and CDR2: ENHRY and SYGVKD. V shed 0 bases and J shed 2 bases, with 13 bases lying between them.

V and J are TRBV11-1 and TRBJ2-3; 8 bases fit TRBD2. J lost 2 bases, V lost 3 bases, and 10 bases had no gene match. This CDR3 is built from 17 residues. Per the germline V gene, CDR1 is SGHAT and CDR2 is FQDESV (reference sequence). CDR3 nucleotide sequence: TGTGCCAGCAGCTTGAGGACCGGCGGGAGGATCACAGATACGCAGTATTTT. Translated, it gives CASSLRTGGRITDTQYF.

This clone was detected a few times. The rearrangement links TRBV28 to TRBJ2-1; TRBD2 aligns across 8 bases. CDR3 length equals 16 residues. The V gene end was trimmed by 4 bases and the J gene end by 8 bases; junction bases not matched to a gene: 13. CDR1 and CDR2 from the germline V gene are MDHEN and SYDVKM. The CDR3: CASSSTGTRRIHEQFF. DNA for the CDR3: TGTGCCAGCAGTTCGACCGGGACTAGGAGAATCCATGAGCAGTTCTTC.

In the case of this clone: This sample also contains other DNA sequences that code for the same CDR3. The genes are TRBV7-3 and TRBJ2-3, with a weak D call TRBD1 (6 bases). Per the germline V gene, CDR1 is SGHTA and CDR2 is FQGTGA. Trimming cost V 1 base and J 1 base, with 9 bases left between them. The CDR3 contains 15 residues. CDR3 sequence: CASSLIAGGTDTQYF. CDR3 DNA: TGTGCCAGCAGCTTAATAGCAGGGGGCACAGATACGCAGTATTTT. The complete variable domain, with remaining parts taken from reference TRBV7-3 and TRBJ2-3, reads GAGVSQTPSNKVTEKGKYVELRCDPISGHTALYWYRQSLGQGPEFLIYFQGTGAADDSGLPNDRFFAVRPEGSVSTLKIQRTERGDSAVYLCASSLIAGGTDTQYFGPGTRLTVL.

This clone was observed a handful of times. The CDR3 sequence: CASNPGGVGSPLHF. CDR3 nucleotide sequence: TGTGCCAGCAACCCAGGGGGGGTCGGGTCACCCCTCCACTTT. This sequence joins TRBV28 and TRBJ1-6, with TRBD1 identical over 7 bases. CDR3 size: 14 residues. Germline CDR1 and CDR2: MDHEN and SYDVKM. The V and J ends lost 7 bases and 10 bases, in that order; junction bases with no gene match: 10.

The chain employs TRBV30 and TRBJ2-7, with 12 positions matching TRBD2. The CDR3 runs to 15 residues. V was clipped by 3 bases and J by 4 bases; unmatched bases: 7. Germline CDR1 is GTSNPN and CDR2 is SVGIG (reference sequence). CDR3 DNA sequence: TGTGCCTGGAGCCCGACTAGCGGGAGTAGATACGAGCAGTACTTC. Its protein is CAWSPTSGSRYEQYF.

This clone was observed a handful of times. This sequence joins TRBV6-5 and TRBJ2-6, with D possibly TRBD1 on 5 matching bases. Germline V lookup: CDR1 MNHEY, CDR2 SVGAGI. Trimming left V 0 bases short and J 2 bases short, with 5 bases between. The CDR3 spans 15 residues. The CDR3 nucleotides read TGTGCCAGCAGTTACTCAGGGGCTGGGGCCAACGTCCTGACTTTC. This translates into CASSYSGAGANVLTF.

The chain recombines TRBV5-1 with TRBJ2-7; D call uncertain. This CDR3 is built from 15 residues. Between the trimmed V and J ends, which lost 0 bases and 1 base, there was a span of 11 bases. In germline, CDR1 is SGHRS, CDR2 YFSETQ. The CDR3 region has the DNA TGCGCCAGCAGCTTGGAGGTTGGCCGGTCCTACGAGCAGTACTTC. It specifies CASSLEVGRSYEQYF.

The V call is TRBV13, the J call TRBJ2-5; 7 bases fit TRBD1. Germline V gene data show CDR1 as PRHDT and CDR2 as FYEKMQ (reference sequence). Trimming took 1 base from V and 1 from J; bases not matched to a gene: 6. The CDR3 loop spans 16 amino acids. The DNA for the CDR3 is TGTGCCAGCAGCTTAGCTCCAACAGGGGTCCAAGAGACCCAGTACTTC. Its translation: CASSLAPTGVQETQYF.

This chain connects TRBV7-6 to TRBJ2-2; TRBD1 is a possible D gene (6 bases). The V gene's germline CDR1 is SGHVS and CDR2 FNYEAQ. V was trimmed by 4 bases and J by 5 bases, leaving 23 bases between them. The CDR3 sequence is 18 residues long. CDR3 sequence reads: CASSSTHSYRDRTGELFF. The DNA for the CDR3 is TGTGCCAGCAGCTCTACCCATTCCTACAGGGATAGAACCGGGGAGCTGTTTTTT.

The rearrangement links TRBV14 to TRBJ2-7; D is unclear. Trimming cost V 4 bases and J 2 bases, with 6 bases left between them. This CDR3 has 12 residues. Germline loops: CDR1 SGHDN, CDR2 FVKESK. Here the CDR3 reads CASSLSAYEQYF. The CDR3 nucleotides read TGTGCCAGCAGCCTGTCGGCCTACGAGCAGTACTTC.

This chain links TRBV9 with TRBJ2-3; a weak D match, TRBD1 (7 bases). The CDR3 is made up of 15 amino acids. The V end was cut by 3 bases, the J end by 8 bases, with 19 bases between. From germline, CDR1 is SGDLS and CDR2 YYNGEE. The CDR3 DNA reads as TGTGCCAGCAGCGGCGGGACAGCTCTATCGGCTACGCAGTATTTT. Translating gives CASSGGTALSATQYF.

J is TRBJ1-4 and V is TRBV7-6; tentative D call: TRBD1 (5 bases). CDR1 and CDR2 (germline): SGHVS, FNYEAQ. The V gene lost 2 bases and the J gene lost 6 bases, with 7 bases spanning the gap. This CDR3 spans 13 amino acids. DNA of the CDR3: TGTGCCAGCAGCTTACAGGGAGATGAAAAACTGTTTTTT. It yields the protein CASSLQGDEKLFF.

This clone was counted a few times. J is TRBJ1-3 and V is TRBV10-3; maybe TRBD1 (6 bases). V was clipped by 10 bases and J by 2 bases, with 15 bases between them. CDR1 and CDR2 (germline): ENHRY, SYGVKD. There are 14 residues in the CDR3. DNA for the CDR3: TGTGCCACACTTGGACAGCTGGCTGGAAACACCATATATTTT. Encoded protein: CATLGQLAGNTIYF.

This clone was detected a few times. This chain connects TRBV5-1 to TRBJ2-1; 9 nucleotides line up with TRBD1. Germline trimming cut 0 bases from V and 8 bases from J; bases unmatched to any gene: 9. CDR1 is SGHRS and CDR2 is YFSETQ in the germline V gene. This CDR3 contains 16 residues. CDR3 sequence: CASSLALGTGIDEQFF. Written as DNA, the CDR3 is TGCGCCAGCAGCTTGGCACTCGGGACAGGGATTGATGAGCAGTTCTTC. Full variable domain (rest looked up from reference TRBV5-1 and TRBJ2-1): KAGVTQTPRYLIKTRGQQVTLSCSPISGHRSVSWYQQTPGQGLQFLFEYFSETQRNKGNFPGRFSGRQFSNSRSEMNVSTLELGDSALYLCASSLALGTGIDEQFFGPGTRLTVL.

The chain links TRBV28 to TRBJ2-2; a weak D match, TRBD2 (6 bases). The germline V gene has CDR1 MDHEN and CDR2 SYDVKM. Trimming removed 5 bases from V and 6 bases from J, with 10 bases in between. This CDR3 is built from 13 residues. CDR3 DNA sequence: TGTGCCAGCAGTCGCGGGGCCCCCGGGGAGCTGTTTTTT. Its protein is CASSRGAPGELFF.

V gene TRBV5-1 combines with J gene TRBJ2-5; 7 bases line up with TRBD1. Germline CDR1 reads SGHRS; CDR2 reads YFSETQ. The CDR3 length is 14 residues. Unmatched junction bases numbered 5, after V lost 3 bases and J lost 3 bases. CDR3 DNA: TGCGCCAGCAGCTGGCCGGGGACAGAAGAGACCCAGTACTTC. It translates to CASSWPGTEETQYF.

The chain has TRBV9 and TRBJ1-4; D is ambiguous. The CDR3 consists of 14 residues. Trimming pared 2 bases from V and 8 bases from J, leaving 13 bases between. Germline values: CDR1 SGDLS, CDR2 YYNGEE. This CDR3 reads CASSVRQSREKLFF. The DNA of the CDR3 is TGTGCCAGCAGCGTCCGGCAATCTCGCGAAAAACTGTTTTTT. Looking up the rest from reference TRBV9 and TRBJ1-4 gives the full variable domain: DSGVTQTPKHLITATGQRVTLRCSPRSGDLSVYWYQQSLDQGLQFLIQYYNGEERAKGNILERFSAQQFPDLHSELNLSSLELGDSALYFCASSVRQSREKLFFGSGTQLSVL.

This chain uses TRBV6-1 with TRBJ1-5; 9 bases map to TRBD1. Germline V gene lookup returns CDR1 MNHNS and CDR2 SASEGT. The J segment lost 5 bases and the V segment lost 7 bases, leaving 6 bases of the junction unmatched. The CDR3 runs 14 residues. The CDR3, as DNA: TGTGCCAGCACTTCGGGACAGGGAGATCAGCCCCAGCATTTT. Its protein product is CASTSGQGDQPQHF.

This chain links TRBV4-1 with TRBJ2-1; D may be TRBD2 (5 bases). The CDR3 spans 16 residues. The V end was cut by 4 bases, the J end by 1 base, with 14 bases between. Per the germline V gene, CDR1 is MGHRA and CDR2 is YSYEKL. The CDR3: CASSPPGSRSYNEQFF. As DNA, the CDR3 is TGCGCCAGCAGCCCCCCGGGGAGCAGGTCCTACAATGAGCAGTTCTTC.

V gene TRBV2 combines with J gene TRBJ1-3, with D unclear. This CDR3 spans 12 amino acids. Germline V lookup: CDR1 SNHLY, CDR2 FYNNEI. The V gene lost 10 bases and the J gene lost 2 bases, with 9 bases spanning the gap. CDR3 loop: CATRVPGNTIYF. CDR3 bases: TGTGCCACTAGGGTCCCTGGAAACACCATATATTTT.

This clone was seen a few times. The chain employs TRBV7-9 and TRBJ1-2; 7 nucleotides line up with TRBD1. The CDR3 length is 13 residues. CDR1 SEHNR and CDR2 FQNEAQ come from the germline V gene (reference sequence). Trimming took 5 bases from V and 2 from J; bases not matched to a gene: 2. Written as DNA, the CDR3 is TGTGCCAGCAGCCGGGACAGAAACTATGGCTACACCTTC. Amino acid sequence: CASSRDRNYGYTF.

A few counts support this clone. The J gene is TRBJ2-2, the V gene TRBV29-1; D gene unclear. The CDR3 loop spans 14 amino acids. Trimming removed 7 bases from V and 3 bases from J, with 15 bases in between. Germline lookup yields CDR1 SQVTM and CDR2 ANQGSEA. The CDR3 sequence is CSGGGWDHTGELFF. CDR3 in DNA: TGCAGCGGTGGTGGGTGGGATCACACCGGGGAGCTGTTTTTT.